The present TCR beta chain was sequenced within a study of shared clonotypes between healthy human individuals. Overall study: Researchers assigned three CD4 naive, three CD4 memory, two CD8 naive and one CD8 memory plate to each donor.

Study-wide results and caveats: The study drew on few donors, limiting represented genetic and exposure-history diversity.

Notes on this clone: Antigen specificity is unknown.

A split of CD4+ cells into CD45RA+ naive and CD45RA-negative memory subsets was performed. The V end lost 1 base, the J end lost 4 bases, and 7 bases lay between the germline ends. The CDR3 is made up of 13 amino acids. The germline CDR1 and CDR2 sequences are SGHDN and FVKESK. Profiled with immunoSEQ multiplex PCR; TCRdb holds only in-frame clones, not every one. Of about 2.4 million clones listed, more than 85% are singletons. The clonotype comes from a man aged 18 to 30 in good health. Some clones in this sample may be carry-over from other donors' samples. What was sequenced was naive CD4+ T cells from PBMCs. Subset in this sample: CD45RA+ positively selected. This chain uses TRBV14 with TRBJ1-2; D uncertain. In DNA, the CDR3 is TGTGCCAGCAGCCAAGGACCTCTCTATGGCTACACCTTC. As protein: CASSQGPLYGYTF. Full variable domain (missing parts from reference TRBV14 and TRBJ1-2): EAGVTQFPSHSVIEKGQTVTLRCDPISGHDNLYWYRRVMGKEIKFLLHFVKESKQDESGMPNNRFLAERTGGTYSTLKVQPAELEDSGVYFCASSQGPLYGYTFGSGTRLTVV.